These T cell receptor beta chains were read from a single sample in a study of T cell responses to AZD1222 COVID-19 vaccine. The repertoire was sequenced with immunoSEQ multiplex PCR; TCRdb's copy has only in-frame clones and lacks some. The sample consists of some 250,000 clones, 94% of them appearing once. Sequenced here: peripheral blood, sampled 28 days after the second AZD1222 dose. The receptors were gathered from an adult who received the AZD1222 COVID-19 vaccine. CDR3s include the opening cysteine and the closing phenylalanine or tryptophan. Each record gives: V gene, clone size, J gene, CDR3 protein. Part of the rows lack a size; the others show once, few, many or a class for expanded clones.

V gene: TRBV30
clone size: .
J gene: TRBJ1-5
CDR3 protein: CAWSSNSNQPQHF

V gene: TRBV19
clone size: .
J gene: TRBJ2-1
CDR3 protein: CASSPLGRHGEQFF

V gene: TRBV28
clone size: .
J gene: TRBJ1-1
CDR3 protein: CASSLNSGSKGPEAFF

V gene: TRBV29-1
clone size: .
J gene: TRBJ2-1
CDR3 protein: CSVERRERGNEQFF

V gene: TRBV3-1/TRBV3-2
clone size: .
J gene: TRBJ2-1
CDR3 protein: CASSQGVGDYGNEQFF

V gene: TRBV6-2/TRBV6-3
clone size: .
J gene: TRBJ2-5
CDR3 protein: CASSSRDREETQYF

V gene: TRBV7-3
clone size: .
J gene: TRBJ2-2
CDR3 protein: CASSPRGTGELFF

V gene: TRBV3-1/TRBV3-2
clone size: .
J gene: TRBJ2-7
CDR3 protein: CASSQGSPYEQYF

V gene: TRBV20-1
clone size: .
J gene: TRBJ1-1
CDR3 protein: CSASRDTNTEAFF

V gene: TRBV7-9
clone size: .
J gene: TRBJ2-1
CDR3 protein: CASRELAGGLNEQFF

V gene: TRBV4-1
clone size: .
J gene: TRBJ1-2
CDR3 protein: CASSQPGGPRTYTF

V gene: TRBV10-3
clone size: once
J gene: TRBJ2-2
CDR3 protein: CAVTGTNTGELFF

V gene: TRBV7-9
clone size: .
J gene: TRBJ2-5
CDR3 protein: CASSLYNRGETQYF

V gene: TRBV19
clone size: once
J gene: TRBJ1-5
CDR3 protein: CASSTRGQPQHF

V gene: TRBV27
clone size: .
J gene: TRBJ2-7
CDR3 protein: CASSFRRSYEQYF

V gene: TRBV27
clone size: .
J gene: TRBJ1-6
CDR3 protein: CASSTWEGLLHF

V gene: TRBV28
clone size: .
J gene: TRBJ1-2
CDR3 protein: CASLDAGLKGYTF